The 16 T cell receptor beta chains in this list originate from one sample, sequenced in a study of shared clonotypes between healthy human individuals. Assay: immunoSEQ multiplex PCR; the TCRdb copy retains only in-frame clones and omits some. Of 600,000 to 750,000 clones listed, 72% are singletons. What was sequenced was memory CD4+ T cells sorted from blood. Described subset: CD45RA-negative fraction. The receptors stem from a woman younger than 45 in good health.

The chain carries TRBV6-5 and TRBJ1-3; D unresolved. Trimming took off 0 bases at V and 0 bases at J, with 6 bases between the two ends. This CDR3 has 15 residues. The V gene's germline CDR1 is MNHEY and CDR2 SVGAGI. The CDR3 reads CASSYSRSSGNTIYF. CDR3 bases: TGTGCCAGCAGTTACTCACGGAGCTCTGGAAACACCATATATTTT.

The chain carries TRBV21-1 and TRBJ1-2. TRBV21-1 represents a pseudogene. The CDR3 runs 16 residues. Here the CDR3 DNA reads TGTGCCAGCAGCAAAGCACGTTACGAAAGGGCCTATGGCTACACCTTC. The encoded protein is CASSKARYERAYGYTF.

The genes are TRBV6-4 and TRBJ2-3; D perhaps matches TRBD1 (6 bases). The germline CDR1 and CDR2 sequences are MRHNA and SNTAGT. The V gene lost 5 bases and the J gene lost 3 bases, with 15 bases spanning the gap. This CDR3 has 15 amino acids. CDR3 DNA sequence: TGTGCCAGCAGTAAACAGGGCGAGAAAACAGATACGCAGTATTTT. It encodes CASSKQGEKTDTQYF.

This rearrangement joins TRBV27 to TRBJ2-7; perhaps TRBD2 as D (6 bases). V dropped 3 bases and J dropped 3 bases, with 15 bases sitting between them. The CDR3 is made up of 15 amino acids. Germline CDR1 is MNHEY and CDR2 is SMNVEV (reference sequence). CDR3 loop: CASSLSGSTFYEQYF. The DNA for the CDR3 is TGTGCCAGCAGTTTGTCCGGGAGTACATTCTACGAGCAGTACTTC.

This clone was observed a single time. V is TRBV4-1 and J is TRBJ2-1, with a weak D call TRBD2 (5 bases). CDR3 size: 17 residues. The germline CDR1 and CDR2 sequences are MGHRA and YSYEKL. The germline V and J ends were trimmed by 4 bases and 0 bases, with 16 bases remaining between them. The CDR3: CASSRSGLPSSYNEQFF. CDR3 in DNA: TGCGCCAGCAGCCGTTCAGGACTCCCCAGCTCCTACAATGAGCAGTTCTTC.

The chain joins TRBV28 to TRBJ2-2; D might be TRBD1 or TRBD2, each matching 5 bases. The CDR3 contains 15 residues. Per germline, CDR1 MDHEN and CDR2 SYDVKM. Deletions cut 5 bases from V and 3 bases from J, with 13 bases between. The CDR3 reads CASSTGTRDTGELFF. CDR3 coding DNA: TGTGCCAGCAGTACCGGGACGAGGGACACCGGGGAGCTGTTTTTT.

V usage is TRBV6-5 and J usage is TRBJ2-3; D tentatively fits TRBD1 or TRBD2 (5 bases each). The CDR3 contains 14 residues. Trimming shortened V by 2 bases and J by 1 base, and 7 bases separated the two germline ends. Germline lookup yields CDR1 MNHEY and CDR2 SVGAGI. The CDR3 region is CASSYRGGTDTQYF. CDR3 DNA sequence: TGTGCCAGCAGTTACCGAGGGGGCACAGATACGCAGTATTTT.

This chain links TRBV6-6 with TRBJ2-5, with 7 bases fitting TRBD1. CDR3 length equals 14 residues. Germline lookup yields CDR1 MNHNY and CDR2 SVGAGI (reference sequence). V shed 5 bases and J 4 bases; nucleotides not matched to a gene: 7. In DNA form, the CDR3 reads TGTGCCAGCAGTCTACAGGGGCAGATAGAGACCCAGTACTTC. It encodes CASSLQGQIETQYF.

This rearrangement joins TRBV7-9 to TRBJ2-7, with D possibly called TRBD1 or TRBD2 (5 bases each). Germline values: CDR1 SEHNR, CDR2 FQNEAQ (reference sequence). V lost 3 bases and J 7 bases, leaving 13 bases between the germline ends. The CDR3 consists of 13 residues. The CDR3 region is CASSLRDPWEQYF. The CDR3 DNA reads as TGTGCCAGCAGCTTGAGGGACCCGTGGGAGCAGTACTTC.

J is TRBJ2-5 and V is TRBV15, with 7 bases fitting TRBD1. J lost 5 bases, V lost 0 bases, and 6 bases had no gene match. The CDR3 is made up of 15 amino acids. The germline V gene has CDR1 LNHNV and CDR2 YYDKDF (reference sequence). Here the CDR3 reads CATSRDRGQGETQYF. The CDR3 DNA follows: TGTGCCACCAGCAGAGATAGGGGGCAGGGGGAGACCCAGTACTTC.

V usage is TRBV9 and J usage is TRBJ2-1; D possibly corresponds to TRBD2 (6 bases). The V gene's germline CDR1 is SGDLS and CDR2 YYNGEE. The CDR3 has 16 residues. Between the trimmed V and J ends, which lost 0 bases and 3 bases, there was a span of 13 bases. This CDR3 is CASSVGGDSNYNEQFF. The CDR3 DNA follows: TGTGCCAGCAGCGTAGGGGGGGACTCAAACTACAATGAGCAGTTCTTC.

The chain recombines TRBV29-1 with TRBJ2-1; 9 bases match TRBD2. Per the germline V gene, CDR1 is SQVTM and CDR2 is ANQGSEA. The CDR3 covers 15 residues. Trimming at V came to 2 bases and at J to 6 bases, leaving 8 bases not matched to a gene. The chain's CDR3 is CSVERPLAGFNEQFF. The CDR3 DNA sequence: TGCAGCGTTGAACGGCCACTAGCGGGTTTCAATGAGCAGTTCTTC.

This clone was detected only once. The V gene is TRBV11-2, the J gene TRBJ2-1; 7 bases line up with TRBD2. Per the germline V gene, CDR1 is SGHAT and CDR2 is FQNNGV. V was pared by 2 bases and J by 5 bases, with 6 bases of the junction left unmatched. The CDR3 is 15 residues long. As DNA, the CDR3 is TGTGCCAGCAGCTTATGGTCTAGCGGAGACAATGAGCAGTTCTTC. Translated: CASSLWSSGDNEQFF.

The J gene is TRBJ2-1, the V gene TRBV6-1; 8 bases are a match to TRBD2. The CDR3 runs 15 residues. Looked up from germline, CDR1 is MNHNS and CDR2 is SASEGT. With V trimmed by 4 bases and J by 11 bases, 13 bases remained unmatched. The CDR3 DNA sequence: TGTGCCAGCAGTGTGGACAAATCTAGCGGGTTTAAGCAGTTCTTC. It specifies CASSVDKSSGFKQFF.

J is TRBJ1-2 and V is TRBV2, with TRBD1 matching 7 bases. The CDR3 length is 13 residues. Germline CDR1 reads SNHLY; CDR2 reads FYNNEI. With 7 bases clipped from V and 8 bases from J, the junction kept 10 bases outside the gene matches. CDR3 coding DNA: TGTGCCAGCAAGGTCGGGACAGTGGACGGCTACACCTTC. The encoded protein is CASKVGTVDGYTF. Complete variable domain (other parts from reference TRBV2 and TRBJ1-2): EPEVTQTPSHQVTQMGQEVILRCVPISNHLYFYWYRQILGQKVEFLVSFYNNEISEKSEIFDDQFSVERPDGSNFTLKIRSTKLEDSAMYFCASKVGTVDGYTFGSGTRLTVV.

The J gene is TRBJ1-1, the V gene TRBV28, with a weak D call TRBD1 (6 bases). The V gene's germline CDR1 is MDHEN and CDR2 SYDVKM. With 3 bases removed from V and 1 base from J, the gap between germline ends came to 15 bases. This CDR3 has 16 residues. In DNA form, the CDR3 reads TGTGCCAGCAGTTTTTCCACGGGGGCCGGGAACACTGAAGCTTTCTTT. This sequence encodes CASSFSTGAGNTEAFF.